This passage covers 8 T cell receptor beta chains from one sample sequenced in a study of blood T cell repertoires in COVID-19. Measured with immunoSEQ multiplex PCR; TCRdb has only the in-frame clones, and not every one. The repertoire holds 390,000 or so clones, with roughly four fifths as singletons. Sequencing was performed on PBMCs or T cells enriched from blood (not recorded which). These receptors originate from a woman in her 50s who had recovered from COVID-19.

This clone showed up just a few times. The V call is TRBV10-3, the J call TRBJ2-7, with a tentative D call TRBD1 (7 bases). There are 16 residues in the CDR3. Trimming cost V 0 bases and J 5 bases, with 17 bases left between them. From germline, CDR1 is ENHRY and CDR2 SYGVKD. Here the CDR3 reads CAISESATGTSHEQYF. The CDR3 DNA is TGTGCCATCAGTGAGTCCGCGACAGGGACTTCTCACGAGCAGTACTTC.

This sequence joins TRBV3-1 (or the pseudogene TRBV3-2) and TRBJ1-1; a weak D match, TRBD1 (5 bases). Trimming took 4 bases from V and 7 from J, leaving 10 bases between them. The CDR3 consists of 12 residues. The germline gives CDR1 LGHDT, CDR2 YNNKEL (reference sequence). DNA of the CDR3: TGTGCCAGCAGCCGGGGGGAGATTGAAGCTTTCTTT. Residues: CASSRGEIEAFF.

The genes are TRBV5-8 and TRBJ1-2; maybe TRBD1 (6 bases). Germline-derived CDR1 and CDR2 are SGHTS and YDEGEE. This CDR3 contains 15 residues. Trimming cost V 2 bases and J 3 bases, with 14 bases left between them. CDR3 loop: CASSFGSGTHYGYTF. The CDR3 DNA reads as TGTGCCAGCAGCTTCGGTTCAGGGACACACTATGGCTACACCTTC.

V is TRBV19 and J is TRBJ1-6; 11 bases are shared with TRBD1. The germline V gene has CDR1 LNHDA and CDR2 SQIVND (reference sequence). The CDR3 covers 18 residues. The ends lost 3 bases at V and 10 bases at J; junction bases unmatched: 14. This CDR3 is CASSIDGGTGGIGSPLHF. Here the CDR3 DNA reads TGTGCCAGTAGTATTGATGGCGGGACAGGGGGTATTGGATCACCCCTCCACTTT.

This clone was seen just once. V and J are TRBV12-3 or TRBV12-4 and TRBJ1-1, with D unclear. The length of the CDR3 is 13 residues. Trimming shortened V by 3 bases and J by 4 bases, and 9 bases separated the two germline ends. CDR3 nucleotides: TGTGCCAGCAGTTTGAAGATGCGCACTGAAGCTTTCTTT. Its translation is CASSLKMRTEAFF.

The V gene is TRBV6-1, the J gene TRBJ1-3; a weak D match, TRBD1 (6 bases). V was cut by 2 bases and J by 2 bases, with 16 bases left in between. Germline values: CDR1 MNHNS, CDR2 SASEGT. There are 17 residues in the CDR3. The CDR3 region is CASSEPDRRLAGNTIYF. CDR3 in DNA: TGTGCCAGCAGTGAACCAGACAGGAGGTTAGCTGGAAACACCATATATTTT.

V and J are TRBV12-3 or TRBV12-4 and TRBJ1-3; D gene uncertain. The CDR3 covers 12 residues. Trimming took 3 bases from V and 6 from J, leaving 6 bases between them. The CDR3 sequence: CASSFSTNTIYF. CDR3 DNA: TGTGCCAGCAGTTTTAGTACAAACACCATATATTTT.

J is TRBJ1-2 and V is TRBV24-1; no clear D. CDR3 length: 17 amino acids. The V end was cut by 1 base, the J end by 5 bases, with 19 bases between. The germline V gene has CDR1 KGHDR and CDR2 SFDVKD. The DNA of the CDR3 is TGTGCCACCAGTGATTTCTTTCGGGGTTTCGGGCAGTATGGCTACACCTTC. Amino acids: CATSDFFRGFGQYGYTF.